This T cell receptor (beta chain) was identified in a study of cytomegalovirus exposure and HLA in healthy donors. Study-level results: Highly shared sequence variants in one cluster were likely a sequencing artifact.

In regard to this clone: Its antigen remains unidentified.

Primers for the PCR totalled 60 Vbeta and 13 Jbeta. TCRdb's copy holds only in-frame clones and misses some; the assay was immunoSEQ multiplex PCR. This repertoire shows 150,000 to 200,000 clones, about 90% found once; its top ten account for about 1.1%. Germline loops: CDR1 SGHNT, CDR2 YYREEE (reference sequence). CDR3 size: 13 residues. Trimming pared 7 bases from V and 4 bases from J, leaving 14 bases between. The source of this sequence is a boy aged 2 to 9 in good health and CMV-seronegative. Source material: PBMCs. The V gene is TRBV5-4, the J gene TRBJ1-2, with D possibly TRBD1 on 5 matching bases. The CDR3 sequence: CASFPEGSYGYTF. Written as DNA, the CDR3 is TGTGCCAGCTTCCCGGAGGGGTCCTATGGCTACACCTTC.